This T cell receptor beta chain was found in a study of blood T cell repertoires in COVID-19. In the original workflow: Reference gene primers were amplified, and this amplification served to estimate nucleated cell counts. Sequencing was performed with immunoSEQ multiplex PCR; in TCRdb, only in-frame clones are kept and a portion is missing. V, J and clone size are taken as reported in that table, and D and trimming were inferred from the DNA itself. The sample holds almost 350,000 clones, about nine tenths seen once. CDR3 length: 13 amino acids. CDR1 and CDR2 from the germline V gene are SGDLS and YYNGEE. J was trimmed by 5 bases and V by 4 bases; bases with no gene match: 5.

The sequence was obtained from a woman aged 60-75 years with COVID-19, enrolled during active disease. Sequenced sample: peripheral blood. The chain is built from TRBV9 and TRBJ1-2; 7 nucleotides agree with TRBD1. Here the CDR3 reads CASSLGTDYGYTF. CDR3 bases: TGTGCCAGCAGCCTAGGGACAGATTATGGCTACACCTTC.